Listed below are T cell receptor beta chains from one sample, sequenced in a study of shared clonotypes between healthy human individuals. Sequenced by immunoSEQ multiplex PCR; TCRdb stores in-frame clones only, minus some. The profile shows 1.4 million or so clones, 97% to 99% of them singletons. The sequenced sample was naive CD4+ T cells sorted from blood. Receptors originate from a man between 25 and 39 years old in good health. The CDR3 runs from the conserved cysteine through the conserved F or W.

V gene,J gene,CDR3 protein
TRBV5-1,TRBJ2-1,CASSSTGGSNPYNEQFF
TRBV5-4,TRBJ2-3,CASTWKKRLGTDTQYF
TRBV4-1,TRBJ2-5,CASSQERTSGRRQETQYF
TRBV28,TRBJ2-2,CASSSLGLAGGPNTGELFF
TRBV5-4,TRBJ2-1,CASSYFTLAAYNEQFF
TRBV19,TRBJ1-5,CASSMRGDRGHQPQHF
TRBV28,TRBJ1-4,CASSLEGATNEKLFF
TRBV6-1,TRBJ1-4,CASSETVTGSNEKLFF
TRBV4-3,TRBJ2-1,CASSRVESFGDEQFF
TRBV29-1,TRBJ1-4,CSAGWANEKLFF
TRBV5-5,TRBJ2-7,CASSFPPGTRSYEQYF
TRBV2,TRBJ1-1,CASSEGSAEAFF
TRBV7-9,TRBJ2-1,CASSSGTGGYNEQFF
TRBV5-1,TRBJ2-7,CASSPMARSSYEQYF
TRBV4-1,TRBJ2-7,CASSQDSGPGEQYF
TRBV6-1,TRBJ1-4,CASSERLGEKLFF
TRBV9,TRBJ2-7,CASSAGLRRPYEQYF
TRBV10-1,TRBJ1-4,CASSRGFGFGGNEKLFF
TRBV18,TRBJ2-7,CASSPLSLSYEQYF
TRBV6-5,TRBJ1-1,CASSNREDTEAFF
TRBV20-1,TRBJ2-3,CSARLADTQYF
TRBV19,TRBJ2-7,CASSIKGDEQYF
TRBV5-5,TRBJ2-1,CASSLRPPGNEQFF
TRBV4-1,TRBJ2-5,CASSQGGGIETQYF
TRBV7-9,TRBJ2-3,CASPSGQPSTDTQYF
TRBV5-1,TRBJ2-4,CASSLYGTGNFQYF
TRBV2,TRBJ1-1,CASKGGSTAYNTEAFF
TRBV5-1,TRBJ2-1,CASSTRAGGYNEQFF
TRBV30,TRBJ2-5,CAWSAKETQYF
TRBV27,TRBJ2-1,CASSFPTLPDPGQNNEQFF
TRBV29-1,TRBJ1-1,CSVLNRLSPEAFF
TRBV7-2,TRBJ2-1,CASSLVRGYGYNEQFF
TRBV5-3,TRBJ1-5,CARSRSITSGQGFNQPQHF
TRBV7-9,TRBJ2-7,CASSSDRGSSYEQYF
TRBV29-1,TRBJ1-2,CSVDGTAFNYGYTF
TRBV5-5,TRBJ1-1,CASSVTQGVGTEAFF
TRBV7-9,TRBJ1-2,CASSSNGQKIYGYTF
TRBV28,TRBJ1-1,CASSLSGHLEAFF
TRBV28,TRBJ1-1,CASNKGARAFF
TRBV6-1,TRBJ2-5,CASSESNGRETQYF
TRBV13,TRBJ2-1,CASTPRRGSYNEQFF
TRBV30,TRBJ2-5,CAWSVLRLPRETQYF
TRBV5-5,TRBJ2-7,CASSRGGLDFYEQYF